This paragraph reports one T cell receptor (beta chain). The antigen this receptor binds is unknown. No base qualities exist here, and no much larger clone lies one base off it. The data were taken from a study of graft-versus-host responses after intestinal transplantation (dated by TCRdb to the early 2020s). Describing the broader study: Multivisceral, liver-intestinal, or isolated intestinal transplants were received by the recipients. All recipients received anti-thymocyte globulin induction followed by maintenance tacrolimus and steroids for three to four years. After intestinal transplantation, graft-versus-host and host-versus-graft alloreactive T cell clones were followed in the graft, circulation and bone marrow using bulk TCR-beta CDR3 sequencing. To identify alloreactive clones, pre-transplant mixed lymphocyte reaction products were sequenced and compared with unstimulated pre-transplant donor and recipient T cells. A cohort of 24 intestinal transplant recipients, including one retransplant, was enrolled, and a few patients lacking pretransplant specimens were excluded. A peak of at least 4% donor T cells among recipient peripheral blood mononuclear cells was the definition used for donor T cell macrochimerism. Rather than going through the commercial service, samples from a few later patients were sequenced in-house on an Illumina MiSeq and processed with MiXCR. Results the study describes overall, beyond this receptor: GvH clones were found in recipient bone marrow, and some of the GvH clones appeared earlier in ileal mucosa or blood, which is consistent with an intestinal mucosal origin. The relatively low number and heterogeneity of intestinal transplant patients limited the conclusions. Early after transplant, peak levels of circulating GvH clones were found to be associated with declines in HvG clones. High GvH to HvG T cell clonal ratios were observed in the allografts of patients with donor T cell macrochimerism.

Library construction relied on the immunoSEQ multiplex PCR assay. For most patients, high-throughput TCR-beta CDR3 sequencing of genomic DNA was performed by Adaptive Biotechnologies. The paper's data handling went like this. Adaptive's ImmunoSEQ software supplied the TCR sequencing data for around 19 patients, while MiXCR and VDJtools were used to process three other patients. CDR3 nucleotide sequences shared between donor and recipient were removed because their origin could not be assigned. At least 2-fold expansion over unstimulated cells and a minimum CFSE-low frequency of 0.002% (template counts) or 0.001% (read counts) were required for clones to be classified as alloreactive. A clone was considered mappable if detected in the sequenced pre-transplant spleen, lymph node, or MLR CFSE-low populations of the donor or recipient. The cumulative frequency of alloreactive clones was calculated as a percentage of all sequences, weighted by copy number. The table was pulled from immuneACCESS by TCRdb, which kept in-frame rearrangements only. Such tables lose some clones; where checked, under half of the loss comes from unresolved V genes, and the rest has no known cause. V, J and clone size are those of that table, while D and trimming were read from the DNA. The sample table shows approximately 9,000 clones, and 80% to 95% are seen once. Approximately 1.5% of the sample goes to the ten largest clones.

CDR1 and CDR2 (SEHNR, FQNEAQ) derive from the germline V gene (reference sequence). Trimming costs V 5 bases and J 4 bases, and their ends lie 12 bases apart. The CDR3, from cysteine to phenylalanine, totals 13 residues. Only the CDR3 DNA stays, 39 bases, in frame from base 1. In the first month after transplant, blood samples were collected up to 4 times, and after that at least monthly when available. The chain is assembled from TRBV7-9 and TRBJ2-7; perhaps TRBD1 is the D gene, with 6 bases matching. The sequence derives from a human patient who received an intestinal transplant, so some T cells may come from the graft donor. The input for sequencing was PBMCs, taken just over 30 days after intestinal transplant. This receptor carries the CDR3 CASSDGTPYEQYF. The DNA sequence is TGTGCCAGCAGCGACGGGACACCTTACGAGCAGTACTTC.